These 7 T cell receptor beta chains came from one sample sequenced in a study of chemoradiotherapy in HPV16-positive cancers. TCRdb keeps only in-frame clones here, not all; method: immunoSEQ multiplex PCR. The table records some 35,000 clones, around 92% of them present only once. This specimen was blood, taken from a patient who underwent chemoradiotherapy. All receptors derive from a human donor with HPV-associated anogenital cancer.

V usage is TRBV7-2 and J usage is TRBJ2-3; TRBD2 matches 8 bases. Trimming took 5 bases from V and 6 from J; bases not matched to a gene: 13. Looked up from germline, CDR1 is SGHTA and CDR2 is FQGNSA. The CDR3 covers 16 residues. CDR3 sequence (DNA): TGTGCCAGCAGCCCGCGGGGTAGCGGGGTGACGGATACGCAGTATTTT. It codes for CASSPRGSGVTDTQYF.

The rearrangement links TRBV29-1 to TRBJ1-1, with TRBD1 as a possible D gene (5 bases). Germline-derived CDR1 and CDR2 are SQVTM and ANQGSEA. This CDR3 is built from 14 residues. The V and J ends lost 7 bases and 0 bases respectively, with 15 bases between them. The CDR3 loop is CSALPGRLNTEAFF. As DNA, the CDR3 is TGCAGCGCTCTCCCGGGACGGTTGAACACTGAAGCTTTCTTT.

The chain has TRBV2 and TRBJ2-1, with 11 bases fitting TRBD2. Germline trimming cut 3 bases from V and 15 bases from J; bases unmatched to any gene: 13. Germline V gene lookup returns CDR1 SNHLY and CDR2 FYNNEI. The CDR3 covers 15 residues. The CDR3 is CASSDASGGPSVGFF. As DNA, the CDR3 is TGTGCCAGCAGTGATGCTAGCGGGGGGCCCTCGGTTGGGTTCTTC.

This rearrangement joins TRBV7-9 to TRBJ1-1; 7 bases align to TRBD1. Germline V gives CDR1 SEHNR, CDR2 FQNEAQ (reference sequence). With V trimmed by 5 bases and J by 2 bases, 8 bases remained unmatched. The CDR3 is 15 residues long. CDR3 loop: CASSTPTGINTEAFF. DNA for the CDR3: TGTGCCAGCAGCACGCCGACAGGGATAAACACTGAAGCTTTCTTT. The full variable domain, with the rest looked up from reference TRBV7-9 and TRBJ1-1, is DTGVSQNPRHKITKRGQNVTFRCDPISEHNRLYWYRQTLGQGPEFLTYFQNEAQLEKSRLLSDRFSAERPKGSFSTLEIQRTEQGDSAMYLCASSTPTGINTEAFFGQGTRLTVV.

In its sample, this clone was seen once. The chain employs TRBV15 and TRBJ1-1, with D unclear. V was shortened by 0 bases and J by 6 bases, with 17 bases between the two germline ends. The germline CDR1 and CDR2 sequences are LNHNV and YYDKDF (reference sequence). The CDR3 runs 16 residues. CDR3 bases: TGTGCCACCAGCAGAGATCTCGGCGAAATAGCGGCTGAAGCTTTCTTT. It translates to CATSRDLGEIAAEAFF.

The chain couples TRBV19 to TRBJ1-1; D remains unclear. CDR1 is LNHDA and CDR2 is SQIVND in the germline V gene (reference sequence). The CDR3 is made up of 13 amino acids. Between the trimmed V and J ends, which lost 6 bases and 2 bases, there was a span of 10 bases. For the CDR3, the DNA is TGTGCCAGTAGGCTGCGGGCCAACACTGAAGCTTTCTTT. It yields the protein CASRLRANTEAFF.

CDR3 DNA: TGTGCCAGCAGCGGTATAGCGGGAGCGAACACCGGGGAGCTGTTTTTT. This gives the protein CASSGIAGANTGELFF. The V call is TRBV7-9, the J call TRBJ2-2; 9 nucleotides match TRBD2. The CDR3 covers 16 residues. The V and J ends lost 5 bases and 0 bases, in that order; junction bases with no gene match: 4. The germline V gene encodes CDR1 SEHNR and CDR2 FQNEAQ (reference sequence).